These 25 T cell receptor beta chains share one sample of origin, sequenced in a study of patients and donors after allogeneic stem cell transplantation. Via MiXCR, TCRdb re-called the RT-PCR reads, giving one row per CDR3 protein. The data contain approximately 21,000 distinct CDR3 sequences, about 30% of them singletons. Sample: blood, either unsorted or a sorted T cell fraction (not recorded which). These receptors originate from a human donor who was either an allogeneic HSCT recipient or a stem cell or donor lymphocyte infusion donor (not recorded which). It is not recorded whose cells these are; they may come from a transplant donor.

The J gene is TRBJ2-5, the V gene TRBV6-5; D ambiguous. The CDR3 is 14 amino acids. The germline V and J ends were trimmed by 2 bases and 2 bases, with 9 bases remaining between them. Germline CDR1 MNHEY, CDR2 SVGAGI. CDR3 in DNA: TGTGCCAGCAGTTACATCGGGCTTCAAGAGACCCAGTACTTC. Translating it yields CASSYIGLQETQYF.

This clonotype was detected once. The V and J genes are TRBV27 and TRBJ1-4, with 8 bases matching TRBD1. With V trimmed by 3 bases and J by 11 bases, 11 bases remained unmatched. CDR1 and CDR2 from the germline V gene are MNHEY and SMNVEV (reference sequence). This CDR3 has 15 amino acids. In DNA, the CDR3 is TGTGCCAGCAGTTTTAAGGGGCAGGGGGCTGGGAAACTGTTTTTT. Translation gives CASSFKGQGAGKLFF.

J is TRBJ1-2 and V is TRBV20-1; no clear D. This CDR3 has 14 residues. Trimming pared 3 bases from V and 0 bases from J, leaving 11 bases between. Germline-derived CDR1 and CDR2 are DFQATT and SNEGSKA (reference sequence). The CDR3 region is CSARRAAPNYGYTF. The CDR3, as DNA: TGCAGTGCTAGGCGGGCAGCTCCTAACTATGGCTACACCTTC.

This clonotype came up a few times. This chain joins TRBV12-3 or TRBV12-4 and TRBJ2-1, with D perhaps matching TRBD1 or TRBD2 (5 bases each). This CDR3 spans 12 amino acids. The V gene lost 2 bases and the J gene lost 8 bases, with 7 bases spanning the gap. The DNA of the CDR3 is TGTGCCAGCAGTTTAAGAGGGGATGAGCAGTTCTTC. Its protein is CASSLRGDEQFF.

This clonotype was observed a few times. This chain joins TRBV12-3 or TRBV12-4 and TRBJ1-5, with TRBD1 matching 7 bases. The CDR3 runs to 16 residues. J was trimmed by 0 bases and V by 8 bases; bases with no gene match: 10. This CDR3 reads CASSSRGQPSNQPQHF. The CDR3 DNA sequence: TGTGCCAGCTCTTCCCGGGGACAGCCTAGCAATCAGCCCCAGCATTTT.

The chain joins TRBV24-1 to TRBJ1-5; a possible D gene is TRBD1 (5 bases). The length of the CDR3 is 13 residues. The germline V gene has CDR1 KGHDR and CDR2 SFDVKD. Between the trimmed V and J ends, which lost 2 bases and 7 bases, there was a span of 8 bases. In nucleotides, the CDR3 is TGTGCCACCAGTGATTGGGACGGGCAGCCCCAGCATTTT. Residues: CATSDWDGQPQHF.

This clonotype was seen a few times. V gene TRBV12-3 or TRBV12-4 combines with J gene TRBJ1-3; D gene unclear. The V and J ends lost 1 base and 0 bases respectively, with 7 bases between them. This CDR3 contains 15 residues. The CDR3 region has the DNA TGTGCCAGCAGTTTAGTCGTCCACTCTGGAAACACCATATATTTT. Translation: CASSLVVHSGNTIYF.

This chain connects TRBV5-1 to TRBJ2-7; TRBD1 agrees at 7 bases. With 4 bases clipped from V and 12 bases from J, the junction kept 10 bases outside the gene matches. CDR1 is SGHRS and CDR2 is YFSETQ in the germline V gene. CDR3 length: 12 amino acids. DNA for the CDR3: TGCGCCAGCAGCATTACAGGGGAGAGTCTGTACTTC. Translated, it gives CASSITGESLYF.

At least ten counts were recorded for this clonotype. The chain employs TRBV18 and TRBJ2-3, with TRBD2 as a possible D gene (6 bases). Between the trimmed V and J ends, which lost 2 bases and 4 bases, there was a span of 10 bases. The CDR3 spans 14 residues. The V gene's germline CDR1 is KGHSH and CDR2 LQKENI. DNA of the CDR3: TGTGCCAGCTCACCAGACGGGACTTCAGATACGCAGTATTTT. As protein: CASSPDGTSDTQYF. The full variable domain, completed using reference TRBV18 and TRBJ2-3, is NAGVMQNPRHLVRRRGQEARLRCSPMKGHSHVYWYRQLPEEGLKFMVYLQKENIIDESGMPKERFSAEFPKEGPSILRIQQVVRGDSAAYFCASSPDGTSDTQYFGPGTRLTVL.

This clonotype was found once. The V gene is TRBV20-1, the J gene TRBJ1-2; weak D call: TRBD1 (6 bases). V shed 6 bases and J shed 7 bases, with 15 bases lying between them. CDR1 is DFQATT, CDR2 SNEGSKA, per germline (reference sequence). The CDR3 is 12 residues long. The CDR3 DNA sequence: TGCAGTGCCCCCCGGGGGCGGAGTGGCTACACCTTC. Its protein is CSAPRGRSGYTF.

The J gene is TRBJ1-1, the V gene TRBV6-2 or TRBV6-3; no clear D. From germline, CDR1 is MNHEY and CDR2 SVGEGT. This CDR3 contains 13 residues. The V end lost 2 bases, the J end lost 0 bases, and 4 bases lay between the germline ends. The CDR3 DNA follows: TGTGCCAGCAGTTACATCGTGAACACTGAAGCTTTCTTT. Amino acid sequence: CASSYIVNTEAFF.

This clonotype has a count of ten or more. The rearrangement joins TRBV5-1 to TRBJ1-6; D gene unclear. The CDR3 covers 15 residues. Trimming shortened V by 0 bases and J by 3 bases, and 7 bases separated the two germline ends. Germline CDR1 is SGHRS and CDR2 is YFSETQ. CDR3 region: CASSLDNSYNSPLHF. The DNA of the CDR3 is TGCGCCAGCAGCTTGGATAACAGCTATAATTCACCCCTCCACTTT.

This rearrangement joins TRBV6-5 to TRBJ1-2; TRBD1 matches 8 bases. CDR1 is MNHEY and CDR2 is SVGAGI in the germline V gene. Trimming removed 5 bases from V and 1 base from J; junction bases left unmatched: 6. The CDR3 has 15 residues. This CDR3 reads CASSITTGDNYGYTF. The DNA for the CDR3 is TGTGCCAGCAGTATAACGACAGGGGATAACTATGGCTACACCTTC.

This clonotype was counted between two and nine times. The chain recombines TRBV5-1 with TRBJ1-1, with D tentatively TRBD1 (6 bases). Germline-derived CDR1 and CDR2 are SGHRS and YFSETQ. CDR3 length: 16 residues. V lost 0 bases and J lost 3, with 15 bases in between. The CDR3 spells CASSLGGTGSDTEAFF. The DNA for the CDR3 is TGCGCCAGCAGCTTGGGGGGAACAGGGTCGGACACTGAAGCTTTCTTT.

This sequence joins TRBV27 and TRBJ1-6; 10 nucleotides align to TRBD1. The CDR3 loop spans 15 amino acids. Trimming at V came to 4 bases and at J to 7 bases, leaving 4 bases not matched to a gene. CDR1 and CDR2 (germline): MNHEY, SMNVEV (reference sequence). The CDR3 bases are TGTGCCAGCAGTTGCCGACAGGGGGCAAATTCACCCCTCCACTTT. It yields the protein CASSCRQGANSPLHF.

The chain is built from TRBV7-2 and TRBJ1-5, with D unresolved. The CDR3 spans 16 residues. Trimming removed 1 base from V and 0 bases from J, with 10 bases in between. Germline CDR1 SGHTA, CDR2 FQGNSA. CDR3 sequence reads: CASSLDGPYSNQPQHF. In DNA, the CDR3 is TGTGCCAGCAGCTTAGATGGGCCTTATAGCAATCAGCCCCAGCATTTT.

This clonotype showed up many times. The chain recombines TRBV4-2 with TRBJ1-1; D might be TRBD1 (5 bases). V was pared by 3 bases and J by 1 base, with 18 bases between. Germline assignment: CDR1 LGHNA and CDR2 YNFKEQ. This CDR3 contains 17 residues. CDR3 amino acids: CASSHHRDSYANTEAFF. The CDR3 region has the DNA TGTGCCAGCAGCCACCATCGAGACAGCTATGCGAACACTGAAGCTTTCTTT.

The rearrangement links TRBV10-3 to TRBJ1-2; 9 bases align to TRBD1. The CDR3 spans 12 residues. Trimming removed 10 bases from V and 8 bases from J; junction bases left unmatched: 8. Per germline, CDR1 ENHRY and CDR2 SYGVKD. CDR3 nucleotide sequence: TGTGCCACCTCCGGGACAGGGATGGGCTACACCTTC. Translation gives CATSGTGMGYTF.

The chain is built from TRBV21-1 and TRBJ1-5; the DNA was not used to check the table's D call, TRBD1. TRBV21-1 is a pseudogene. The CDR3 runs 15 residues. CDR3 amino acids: CASSKSGDPFFPQHF. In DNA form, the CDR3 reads TGTGCCAGCAGCAAATCGGGGGATCCGTTCTTTCCCCAGCATTTT.

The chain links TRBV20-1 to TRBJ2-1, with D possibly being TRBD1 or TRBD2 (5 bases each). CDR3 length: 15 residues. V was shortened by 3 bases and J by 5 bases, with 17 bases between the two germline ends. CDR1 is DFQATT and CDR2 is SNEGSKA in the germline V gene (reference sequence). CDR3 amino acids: CSASPPGRIDNEQFF. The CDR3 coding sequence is TGCAGTGCTAGCCCCCCGGGACGGATCGACAATGAGCAGTTCTTC.

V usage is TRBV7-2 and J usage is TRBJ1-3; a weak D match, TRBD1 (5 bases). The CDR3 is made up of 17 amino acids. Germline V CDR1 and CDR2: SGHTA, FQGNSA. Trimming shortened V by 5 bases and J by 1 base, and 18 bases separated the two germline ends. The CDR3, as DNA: TGTGCCAGCAGCCCCCTAAAGGGGTTTCGATCTGGAAACACCATATATTTT. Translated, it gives CASSPLKGFRSGNTIYF.

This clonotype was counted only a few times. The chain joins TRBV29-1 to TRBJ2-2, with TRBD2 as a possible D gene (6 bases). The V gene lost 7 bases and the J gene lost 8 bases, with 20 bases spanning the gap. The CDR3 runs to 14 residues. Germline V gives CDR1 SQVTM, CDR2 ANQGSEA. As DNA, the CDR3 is TGCAGCGCCCGGAGGGCCAGGGAATCGGGGGAGCTGTTTTTT. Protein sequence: CSARRARESGELFF.

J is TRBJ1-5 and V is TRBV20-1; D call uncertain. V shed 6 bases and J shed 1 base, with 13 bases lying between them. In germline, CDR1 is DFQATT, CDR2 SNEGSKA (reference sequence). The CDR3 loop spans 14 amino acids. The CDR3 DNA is TGCAGTGCCCGAGCTCCGGGAAGCAATCAGCCCCAGCATTTT. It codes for CSARAPGSNQPQHF.

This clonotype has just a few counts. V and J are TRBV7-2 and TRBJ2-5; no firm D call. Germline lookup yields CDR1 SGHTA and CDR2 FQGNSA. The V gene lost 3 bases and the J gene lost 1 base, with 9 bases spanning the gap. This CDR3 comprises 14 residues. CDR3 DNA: TGTGCCAGCAGCTTCATACAAAGCCAAGAGACCCAGTACTTC. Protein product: CASSFIQSQETQYF.

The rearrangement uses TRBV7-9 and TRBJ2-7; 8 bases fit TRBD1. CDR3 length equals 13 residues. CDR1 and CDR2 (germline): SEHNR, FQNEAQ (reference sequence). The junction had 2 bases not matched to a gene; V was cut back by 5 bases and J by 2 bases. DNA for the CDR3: TGTGCCAGCAGCGCGGACAGGGCCTACGAGCAGTACGTC. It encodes CASSADRAYEQYV.